The rows below give T cell receptor beta chains drawn from one sample of a study of shared clonotypes between healthy human individuals. TCRdb keeps only in-frame clones here, not all; method: immunoSEQ multiplex PCR. Altogether approximately 2.5 million clones are present, 80% to 95% being singletons, with the ten largest covering roughly 0.36%. The sequenced sample consisted of naive CD4+ T cells from PBMCs. The receptors were sampled from a man aged 18-30 years in good health. Some clones in this sample may be carry-over from other donors' samples. Each CDR3 is given with its conserved first and last residue. The order of the fields is CDR3 length, J gene, clone size, V gene, D gene, CDR3 protein, CDR3 DNA. The D gene is left open where the match is weak. Clone size is stated in some rows and not others, as once, few, many or a class when expanded.

CDR3 length: 17
J gene: TRBJ1-1
clone size: -
V gene: TRBV28
D gene: TRBD1
CDR3 protein: CASSLLGTGGRKTEAFF
CDR3 DNA: TGTGCCAGCAGTTTACTAGGGACAGGGGGCAGAAAAACTGAAGCTTTCTTT

CDR3 length: 18
J gene: TRBJ1-5
clone size: -
V gene: TRBV5-1
D gene: -
CDR3 protein: CASSPRPLPAQDNQPQHF
CDR3 DNA: TGCGCCAGCAGCCCCAGGCCGTTACCGGCACAAGACAATCAGCCCCAGCATTTT

CDR3 length: 13
J gene: TRBJ2-3
clone size: -
V gene: TRBV7-3
D gene: -
CDR3 protein: CASSTRVADTQYF
CDR3 DNA: TGTGCCAGCAGCACCAGGGTTGCGGATACGCAGTATTTT

CDR3 length: 15
J gene: TRBJ1-4
clone size: -
V gene: TRBV7-2
D gene: -
CDR3 protein: CASSLEGSTPEKLFF
CDR3 DNA: TGTGCCAGCAGCTTAGAGGGCTCAACCCCGGAAAAACTGTTTTTT

CDR3 length: 14
J gene: TRBJ2-2
clone size: -
V gene: TRBV6-4
D gene: -
CDR3 protein: CASSDRPYTGELFF
CDR3 DNA: TGTGCCAGCAGTGACAGGCCCTACACCGGGGAGCTGTTTTTT

CDR3 length: 15
J gene: TRBJ2-5
clone size: -
V gene: TRBV9
D gene: TRBD1
CDR3 protein: CASSVDRGGQETQYF
CDR3 DNA: TGTGCCAGCAGCGTAGACAGGGGTGGGCAAGAGACCCAGTACTTC

CDR3 length: 11
J gene: TRBJ1-1
clone size: few
V gene: TRBV29-1
D gene: -
CDR3 protein: CSVVSPDGAFF
CDR3 DNA: TGCAGCGTTGTTTCCCCCGACGGGGCTTTCTTT

CDR3 length: 16
J gene: TRBJ2-1
clone size: -
V gene: TRBV6-1
D gene: -
CDR3 protein: CASSERRGQGINEQFF
CDR3 DNA: TGTGCCAGCAGTGAACGGAGGGGGCAAGGTATCAATGAGCAGTTCTTC

CDR3 length: 14
J gene: TRBJ2-3
clone size: -
V gene: TRBV19
D gene: -
CDR3 protein: CASSIGRGTDTQYF
CDR3 DNA: TGTGCCAGTAGTATAGGCAGGGGCACAGATACGCAGTATTTT

CDR3 length: 13
J gene: TRBJ1-1
clone size: -
V gene: TRBV2
D gene: -
CDR3 protein: CASSPTANTEAFF
CDR3 DNA: TGTGCCAGCAGTCCTACCGCGAACACTGAAGCTTTCTTT

CDR3 length: 20
J gene: TRBJ2-1
clone size: -
V gene: TRBV5-1
D gene: TRBD2
CDR3 protein: CASSLALPGLAGGIINEQFF
CDR3 DNA: TGCGCCAGCAGCTTGGCCCTCCCAGGACTAGCGGGAGGCATCATCAATGAGCAGTTCTTC

CDR3 length: 14
J gene: TRBJ2-1
clone size: -
V gene: TRBV29-1
D gene: -
CDR3 protein: CSVAVGSRGYEQFF
CDR3 DNA: TGCAGCGTTGCGGTAGGATCCAGGGGATATGAGCAGTTCTTC

CDR3 length: 15
J gene: TRBJ1-5
clone size: -
V gene: TRBV5-1
D gene: -
CDR3 protein: CASQMEVGSNQPQHF
CDR3 DNA: TGCGCCAGCCAAATGGAAGTGGGGAGCAATCAGCCCCAGCATTTT

CDR3 length: 16
J gene: TRBJ2-2
clone size: -
V gene: TRBV4-1
D gene: TRBD1
CDR3 protein: CASSQPDRGNTGELFF
CDR3 DNA: TGCGCCAGCAGCCAACCGGACAGGGGAAACACCGGGGAGCTGTTTTTT

CDR3 length: 15
J gene: TRBJ2-1
clone size: -
V gene: TRBV11-2
D gene: TRBD2
CDR3 protein: CASSLRLAAYNEQFF
CDR3 DNA: TGTGCCAGCAGCCTAAGACTAGCGGCCTACAATGAGCAGTTCTTC

CDR3 length: 11
J gene: TRBJ2-7
clone size: -
V gene: TRBV19
D gene: -
CDR3 protein: CARTPGIEQYF
CDR3 DNA: TGTGCCAGGACCCCCGGGATCGAGCAGTACTTC

CDR3 length: 16
J gene: TRBJ2-7
clone size: -
V gene: TRBV29-1
D gene: -
CDR3 protein: CSVEEGYGAGSYEQYF
CDR3 DNA: TGCAGCGTTGAAGAGGGGTATGGAGCGGGCTCCTACGAGCAGTACTTC

CDR3 length: 15
J gene: TRBJ2-3
clone size: -
V gene: TRBV2
D gene: TRBD2
CDR3 protein: CASSERDYYTDTQYF
CDR3 DNA: TGTGCCAGCAGTGAAAGGGACTATTACACAGATACGCAGTATTTT

CDR3 length: 15
J gene: TRBJ2-1
clone size: once
V gene: TRBV7-3
D gene: -
CDR3 protein: CASSERPGEKGEQFF
CDR3 DNA: TGTGCCAGCAGCGAAAGGCCCGGGGAAAAAGGTGAGCAGTTCTTC

CDR3 length: 15
J gene: TRBJ2-1
clone size: -
V gene: TRBV4-1
D gene: -
CDR3 protein: CASSQEPGQRGWQFF
CDR3 DNA: TGCGCCAGCAGCCAAGAACCGGGACAACGAGGATGGCAGTTCTTC

CDR3 length: 13
J gene: TRBJ1-5
clone size: -
V gene: TRBV27
D gene: -
CDR3 protein: CASSLGARQPQHF
CDR3 DNA: TGTGCCAGCAGTTTGGGGGCACGGCAGCCCCAGCATTTT

CDR3 length: 13
J gene: TRBJ2-7
clone size: -
V gene: TRBV9
D gene: -
CDR3 protein: CASSVAGQNEQYF
CDR3 DNA: TGTGCCAGCAGCGTAGCTGGGCAGAACGAGCAGTACTTC

CDR3 length: 14
J gene: TRBJ2-3
clone size: -
V gene: TRBV5-1
D gene: -
CDR3 protein: CASSLRGIGDTQYF
CDR3 DNA: TGCGCCAGCAGCTTACGGGGGATTGGGGATACGCAGTATTTT

CDR3 length: 14
J gene: TRBJ1-2
clone size: -
V gene: TRBV27
D gene: -
CDR3 protein: CASSPGQEAYGYTF
CDR3 DNA: TGTGCCAGCAGCCCAGGGCAGGAGGCCTATGGCTACACCTTC

CDR3 length: 13
J gene: TRBJ1-3
clone size: -
V gene: TRBV19
D gene: -
CDR3 protein: CASSSGFRNTIYF
CDR3 DNA: TGTGCCAGTAGTTCAGGGTTTCGAAACACCATATATTTT

CDR3 length: 16
J gene: TRBJ2-5
clone size: -
V gene: TRBV7-2
D gene: TRBD2
CDR3 protein: CASSLVGRQKQETQYF
CDR3 DNA: TGTGCCAGCAGCTTAGTCGGGAGGCAAAAACAAGAGACCCAGTACTTC

CDR3 length: 13
J gene: TRBJ1-5
clone size: few
V gene: TRBV30
D gene: -
CDR3 protein: CAWSVPGSQPQHF
CDR3 DNA: TGTGCCTGGAGTGTCCCCGGCAGTCAGCCCCAGCATTTT

CDR3 length: 15
J gene: TRBJ1-2
clone size: -
V gene: TRBV4-1
D gene: -
CDR3 protein: CASSQGSGANYGYTF
CDR3 DNA: TGCGCCAGCAGCCAAGGGTCGGGCGCGAACTATGGCTACACCTTC

CDR3 length: 14
J gene: TRBJ1-3
clone size: -
V gene: TRBV19
D gene: -
CDR3 protein: CASSVPGLQNTIYF
CDR3 DNA: TGTGCCAGTAGTGTCCCGGGACTGCAAAACACCATATATTTT

CDR3 length: 13
J gene: TRBJ2-7
clone size: -
V gene: TRBV11-2
D gene: -
CDR3 protein: CASRRVMSYEQYF
CDR3 DNA: TGTGCCAGCAGAAGGGTTATGTCCTACGAGCAGTACTTC

CDR3 length: 14
J gene: TRBJ1-3
clone size: once
V gene: TRBV11-2
D gene: -
CDR3 protein: CASGTTGTGNTIYF
CDR3 DNA: TGTGCCAGCGGAACTACAGGGACTGGAAACACCATATATTTT

CDR3 length: 15
J gene: TRBJ1-1
clone size: -
V gene: TRBV5-1
D gene: -
CDR3 protein: CASSLQDRHNTEAFF
CDR3 DNA: TGCGCCAGCAGCTTACAGGACAGACACAACACTGAAGCTTTCTTT

CDR3 length: 14
J gene: TRBJ1-5
clone size: -
V gene: TRBV19
D gene: TRBD1
CDR3 protein: CASSPRTGSLPQHF
CDR3 DNA: TGTGCCAGTAGTCCTCGGACAGGGAGCCTGCCCCAGCATTTT

CDR3 length: 17
J gene: TRBJ2-1
clone size: -
V gene: TRBV27
D gene: TRBD2
CDR3 protein: CASSVPGTSGYYNEQFF
CDR3 DNA: TGTGCCAGCAGTGTCCCCGGGACTAGCGGATACTACAATGAGCAGTTCTTC

CDR3 length: 15
J gene: TRBJ1-2
clone size: -
V gene: TRBV6-1
D gene: -
CDR3 protein: CASSEAYRAPYGYTF
CDR3 DNA: TGTGCCAGCAGTGAAGCTTACCGAGCTCCCTATGGCTACACCTTC

CDR3 length: 14
J gene: TRBJ1-2
clone size: -
V gene: TRBV7-9
D gene: -
CDR3 protein: CASNRPEGNYGYTF
CDR3 DNA: TGTGCCAGCAATCGACCTGAAGGGAACTATGGCTACACCTTC

CDR3 length: 14
J gene: TRBJ2-5
clone size: -
V gene: TRBV5-1
D gene: -
CDR3 protein: CASSLEFLGETQYF
CDR3 DNA: TGCGCCAGCAGCTTGGAATTCCTCGGCGAGACCCAGTACTTC

CDR3 length: 15
J gene: TRBJ1-1
clone size: -
V gene: TRBV27
D gene: -
CDR3 protein: CASSSSRHSNTEAFF
CDR3 DNA: TGTGCCAGCAGTTCCTCGCGGCATTCGAACACTGAAGCTTTCTTT

CDR3 length: 11
J gene: TRBJ1-2
clone size: once
V gene: TRBV28
D gene: -
CDR3 protein: CASSLWGVDTF
CDR3 DNA: TGTGCCAGCAGTTTATGGGGGGTCGACACCTTC

CDR3 length: 12
J gene: TRBJ1-2
clone size: -
V gene: TRBV19
D gene: -
CDR3 protein: CASSRERYGYTF
CDR3 DNA: TGTGCCAGTAGTCGAGAGCGGTATGGCTACACCTTC

CDR3 length: 16
J gene: TRBJ2-5
clone size: -
V gene: TRBV5-8
D gene: TRBD2
CDR3 protein: CASSTGRGTHGETQYF
CDR3 DNA: TGTGCCAGCAGCACGGGGAGGGGCACCCACGGAGAGACCCAGTACTTC

CDR3 length: 14
J gene: TRBJ2-3
clone size: -
V gene: TRBV11-2
D gene: -
CDR3 protein: CASSPVGRADTQYF
CDR3 DNA: TGTGCCAGCAGCCCGGTCGGCCGAGCAGATACGCAGTATTTT

CDR3 length: 13
J gene: TRBJ2-1
clone size: -
V gene: TRBV7-2
D gene: -
CDR3 protein: CASSLTPGGEQFF
CDR3 DNA: TGTGCCAGCAGCTTGACCCCGGGCGGGGAGCAGTTCTTC

CDR3 length: 14
J gene: TRBJ1-2
clone size: -
V gene: TRBV30
D gene: TRBD1
CDR3 protein: CAWRPGGTVRGYTF
CDR3 DNA: TGTGCCTGGAGGCCAGGGGGTACGGTTCGGGGCTACACCTTC

CDR3 length: 14
J gene: TRBJ2-3
clone size: -
V gene: TRBV7-9
D gene: TRBD2
CDR3 protein: CASSITSGTDTQYF
CDR3 DNA: TGTGCCAGCAGCATCACTAGCGGCACAGATACGCAGTATTTT

CDR3 length: 15
J gene: TRBJ2-2
clone size: -
V gene: TRBV27
D gene: -
CDR3 protein: CASSLWGANTGELFF
CDR3 DNA: TGTGCCAGCAGTTTATGGGGGGCGAACACCGGGGAGCTGTTTTTT

CDR3 length: 13
J gene: TRBJ2-1
clone size: -
V gene: TRBV7-2
D gene: -
CDR3 protein: CASSDFYGNEQFF
CDR3 DNA: TGTGCCAGCAGCGACTTCTACGGCAATGAGCAGTTCTTC